This paragraph reports one T cell receptor beta chain. Its cognate antigen is unknown. Each donor was healthy, and each was a bone marrow donor. This sample is drawn from a study of cytomegalovirus exposure and HLA in healthy donors. The wider study: Roughly 85 million unique TCRs from HLA-typed donors made up an early data release. Findings and limits, study-wide: Associated with cytomegalovirus, according to the listing, were 170 or so TCR beta chains.

This CDR3 has 14 amino acids. Germline CDR1 reads SGHKS; CDR2 reads YYEKEE (reference sequence). V lost 2 bases to trimming and J lost 6 bases; unmatched junction nucleotides: 8. The PCR employed 60 Vbeta primers together with 13 Jbeta primers. This table comes from immunoSEQ multiplex PCR, and its TCRdb copy is limited to in-frame clones, with some not included. This sample yields fewer than 100,000 clones, of which around 70% are seen a single time; 1.2% belongs to the top ten. Sequencing was performed on PBMCs. This TCR was recovered from a female donor in good health and CMV-seronegative. The chain combines TRBV5-5 with TRBJ2-7, with 7 positions matching TRBD2. CDR3: CASSLGGGGLEQYF. As DNA, the CDR3 is TGTGCCAGCAGCTTAGGCGGGGGAGGACTCGAGCAGTACTTC.